These 29 T cell receptor beta chains share one sample of origin, sequenced in a study of Graves' ophthalmopathy and Graves' hyperthyroidism. Transcripts of RNA were the source for amplifying TCR beta CDR3 regions. HTBI primers were employed in first-round RT-PCR, then a second-round multiplex PCR followed. From the multiplex PCR reads, TCRdb called clonotypes with MiXCR, one entry per CDR3 protein. The sample consists of hundreds of thousands of distinct CDR3 sequences, 22% of them appearing once. The specimen was peripheral blood. These receptors all stem from a woman between 18 and 29 years old with stable Graves' hyperthyroidism. Some clones in this sample may be carry-over from other donors' samples.

The chain has TRBV19 and TRBJ1-5, with unresolved D. CDR3 size: 15 residues. V was trimmed by 1 base and J by 7 bases, leaving 14 bases between them. Germline CDR1 LNHDA, CDR2 SQIVND (reference sequence). The DNA for the CDR3 is TGTGCCAGTAGTATAGGAGGCGGTTTGAACCAGCCCCAGCATTTT. Its translation: CASSIGGGLNQPQHF.

This clonotype showed up many times. V usage is TRBV12-3 or TRBV12-4 and J usage is TRBJ2-6; possible D gene TRBD2, 6 bases. The length of the CDR3 is 15 residues. V shed 4 bases and J shed 2 bases, with 9 bases lying between them. The chain's CDR3 is CASSSPGAGANVLTF. CDR3 nucleotide sequence: TGTGCCAGCAGTTCGCCGGGAGCTGGGGCCAACGTCCTGACTTTC.

This clonotype was observed at least ten times. The CDR3 is CASSVGRALSYEQYF. CDR3 DNA: TGTGCCAGCAGCGTGGGGCGGGCCCTCTCCTACGAGCAGTACTTC. The gene calls are TRBV13 and TRBJ2-7, with D perhaps TRBD1 or TRBD2 (5 bases each). The CDR3 runs to 15 residues. The V end was cut by 5 bases, the J end by 0 bases, with 14 bases between. Germline lookup yields CDR1 PRHDT and CDR2 FYEKMQ (reference sequence).

This clonotype was detected ten times or more. The chain uses TRBV29-1 and TRBJ1-1; no reliable D call. CDR1 and CDR2 from the germline V gene are SQVTM and ANQGSEA. CDR3 length: 11 amino acids. The germline V and J ends were trimmed by 3 bases and 7 bases, with 9 bases remaining between them. The CDR3 is CSVEPGDEAFF. In DNA form, the CDR3 reads TGCAGCGTTGAGCCCGGGGATGAAGCTTTCTTT.

Ten or more counts support this clonotype. The genes are TRBV7-9 and TRBJ2-7; D possibly uses TRBD1 or TRBD2 (5 bases each). Germline-derived CDR1 and CDR2 are SEHNR and FQNEAQ (reference sequence). The CDR3 runs 14 residues. The V end lost 3 bases, the J end lost 1 base, and 10 bases lay between the germline ends. The CDR3 DNA reads TGTGCCAGCAGCTTGGGGGACCAATCCTACGAGCAGTACTTC. Its protein product is CASSLGDQSYEQYF.

This clonotype has more than one count but fewer than ten. The V call is TRBV12-3 or TRBV12-4, the J call TRBJ2-7, with D maybe TRBD2 (5 bases). The CDR3 length is 13 residues. V dropped 6 bases and J dropped 2 bases, with 11 bases sitting between them. The chain's CDR3 is CASRPGLTYEQYF. The CDR3 nucleotides are TGTGCCAGCAGACCCGGACTTACCTACGAGCAGTACTTC.

The chain uses TRBV9 and TRBJ2-2; tentatively, D is TRBD2 (6 bases). V was trimmed by 3 bases and J by 7 bases, leaving 22 bases between them. The CDR3 is 17 residues long. Per germline, CDR1 SGDLS and CDR2 YYNGEE. The CDR3 region is CASSAKEGFVAIGELFF. Written as DNA, the CDR3 is TGTGCCAGCAGCGCGAAGGAGGGTTTCGTAGCAATCGGGGAGCTGTTTTTT.

There are a few counts of this clonotype. The chain joins TRBV11-2 to TRBJ2-2; 7 bases are a match to TRBD2. The CDR3 has 16 residues. CDR1 is SGHAT and CDR2 is FQNNGV in the germline V gene. Losses at the gene ends were 5 bases for V and 1 base for J; bases not matched to a gene: 7. CDR3 bases: TGTGCCAGCAGCCCTTGGGGGGGGGTGAACACCGGGGAGCTGTTTTTT. This gives the protein CASSPWGGVNTGELFF.

This clonotype was observed many times. The rearrangement uses TRBV11-1 and TRBJ1-1, with unresolved D. The V end lost 1 base, the J end lost 11 bases, and 8 bases lay between the germline ends. There are 11 residues in the CDR3. Germline lookup yields CDR1 SGHAT and CDR2 FQDESV (reference sequence). The CDR3 spells CASSLVNGAFF. The DNA of the CDR3 is TGTGCCAGCAGCTTAGTGAATGGGGCTTTCTTT.

V gene TRBV2 combines with J gene TRBJ2-7, with D tentatively TRBD2 (5 bases). The CDR3 is 16 residues long. Germline loops: CDR1 SNHLY, CDR2 FYNNEI. The V gene lost 4 bases and the J gene lost 2 bases, with 18 bases spanning the gap. CDR3 protein: CASSVRGRESAYEQYF. DNA of the CDR3: TGTGCCAGCAGTGTTAGAGGGCGCGAGTCTGCCTACGAGCAGTACTTC.

The chain combines TRBV30 with TRBJ2-7; the D gene is possibly TRBD1 (5 bases). Germline CDR1 is GTSNPN and CDR2 is SVGIG (reference sequence). The CDR3 is made up of 14 amino acids. Trimming cost V 7 bases and J 2 bases, with 18 bases left between them. CDR3 in amino acids: CASTPLPQAYEQYF. CDR3 sequence (DNA): TGTGCCTCCACACCTCTCCCACAGGCCTACGAGCAGTACTTC.

This clonotype was seen at least ten times. The rearrangement joins TRBV30 to TRBJ1-2, with 8 bases aligning to TRBD1. From germline, CDR1 is GTSNPN and CDR2 SVGIG (reference sequence). V was clipped by 1 base and J by 4 bases; unmatched bases: 2. This CDR3 contains 13 residues. The CDR3 loop is CAWSADRVYGYTF. DNA of the CDR3: TGTGCCTGGAGTGCGGACAGGGTCTATGGCTACACCTTC.

V gene TRBV5-1 combines with J gene TRBJ2-5; D remains ambiguous. The V end was cut by 3 bases, the J end by 4 bases, with 13 bases between. The CDR3 covers 14 residues. The germline gives CDR1 SGHRS, CDR2 YFSETQ. The CDR3 loop is CASSYDEPGETQYF. CDR3 coding DNA: TGCGCCAGCAGCTACGACGAGCCAGGAGAGACCCAGTACTTC. Full variable domain (missing parts from reference TRBV5-1 and TRBJ2-5): KAGVTQTPRYLIKTRGQQVTLSCSPISGHRSVSWYQQTPGQGLQFLFEYFSETQRNKGNFPGRFSGRQFSNSRSEMNVSTLELGDSALYLCASSYDEPGETQYFGPGTRLLVL.

This clonotype was recorded at least ten times. The chain employs TRBV7-3 and TRBJ2-7, with D perhaps matching TRBD1 (6 bases). CDR3 length equals 13 residues. V was shortened by 1 base and J by 3 bases, with 7 bases between the two germline ends. Germline V gene lookup returns CDR1 SGHTA and CDR2 FQGTGA. The CDR3 protein is CASSLNRDYEQYF. CDR3 DNA: TGTGCCAGCAGCTTAAACAGGGACTACGAGCAGTACTTC.

The chain combines TRBV20-1 with TRBJ2-7; 7 bases agree with TRBD1. Losses at the gene ends were 3 bases for V and 2 bases for J; bases not matched to a gene: 4. Germline V gene lookup returns CDR1 DFQATT and CDR2 SNEGSKA (reference sequence). The CDR3 has 13 amino acids. The CDR3 spells CSASIQGAYEQYF. The CDR3 nucleotides are TGCAGTGCTAGTATTCAGGGGGCCTACGAGCAGTACTTC.

This clonotype was detected many times. A clone one base away is much larger, so this may be a read error. The chain carries TRBV2 and TRBJ1-1; D call uncertain. Trimming shortened V by 4 bases and J by 1 base, and 7 bases separated the two germline ends. CDR1 and CDR2 from the germline V gene are SNHLY and FYNNEI. This CDR3 contains 13 residues. The CDR3: CASSVGENTEAFF. The CDR3 DNA follows: TGTGCCAGCAGTGTTGGGGAGAACACTGAAGCTTTCTTT.

This clonotype was counted at least ten times. The V gene is TRBV6-1, the J gene TRBJ2-5; 7 bases match TRBD1. This CDR3 spans 13 amino acids. In germline, CDR1 is MNHNS, CDR2 SASEGT. V shed 6 bases and J 2 bases; nucleotides not matched to a gene: 3. Written as DNA, the CDR3 is TGTGCCAGCAGCAGGACAGGACAAGAGACCCAGTACTTC. Encoded protein: CASSRTGQETQYF.

This clonotype has a count of ten or more. The genes are TRBV6-2 or TRBV6-3 and TRBJ1-1; a weak D match, TRBD1 (5 bases). Germline V CDR1 and CDR2: MNHEY, SVGEGT. The CDR3 spans 15 residues. V lost 2 bases and J 0 bases, leaving 10 bases between the germline ends. As DNA, the CDR3 is TGTGCCAGCAGTTACAGGGCAGGGATGAACACTGAAGCTTTCTTT. It yields the protein CASSYRAGMNTEAFF.

The gene calls are TRBV7-3 and TRBJ2-2; the D call may be TRBD1 or TRBD2 (5 bases each). V was clipped by 0 bases and J by 5 bases, with 7 bases between them. The CDR3 covers 14 residues. Germline CDR1 SGHTA, CDR2 FQGTGA. CDR3 bases: TGTGCCAGCAGCTTAACCAGGGAGACCGGGGAGCTGTTTTTT. This codes for CASSLTRETGELFF.

As for this clonotype: A much larger clone differs by one base, so this may be a read error. Since the CDR3 does not end with the conserved phenylalanine or tryptophan, this likely comes from a read error. The chain recombines TRBV25-1 with TRBJ1-1; D call uncertain. The CDR3 is 14 amino acids. The germline CDR1 and CDR2 sequences are MGHDK and SYGVNS. The V end was cut by 0 bases, the J end by 0 bases, with 5 bases between. The CDR3 DNA reads as TGTGCCAGCAGTGAATATGGTGTGAACACTGAAGCTTTCCTT. Encoded protein: CASSEYGVNTEAFL.

The gene calls are TRBV3-1 and TRBJ1-1, with 7 positions matching TRBD1. V shed 1 base and J 7 bases; nucleotides not matched to a gene: 3. Germline V CDR1 and CDR2: LGHDT, YNNKEL (reference sequence). The CDR3 length is 13 residues. CDR3 in amino acids: CASSQAGTDEAFF. As DNA, the CDR3 is TGTGCCAGCAGCCAAGCAGGGACAGATGAAGCTTTCTTT.

There are a few counts of this clonotype. The junction departs from the called germline gene at one end, perhaps through a read error. The V gene is TRBV19, the J gene TRBJ1-1; D may be TRBD1 (5 bases). The CDR3 length is 13 residues. Germline V lookup: CDR1 LNHDA, CDR2 SQIVND (reference sequence). The CDR3 loop is CASSGQLNTEACF. CDR3 bases: TGTGCCAGTAGTGGACAATTGAACACTGAAGCTTGCTTT.

This clonotype was found many times. In DNA, the CDR3 is TGTGCCAGCAGTTACTCCCTCTCACCCTCCTACGAGCAGTACTTC. Amino acid sequence: CASSYSLSPSYEQYF. The chain carries TRBV6-5 and TRBJ2-7; D remains unclear. Trimming left V 0 bases short and J 0 bases short, with 9 bases between. CDR3 length equals 15 residues. From germline, CDR1 is MNHEY and CDR2 SVGAGI.

There are a few counts of this clonotype. The chain combines TRBV20-1 with TRBJ1-1; no firm D call. The CDR3 loop spans 15 amino acids. The V gene lost 2 bases and the J gene lost 0 bases, with 13 bases spanning the gap. Per germline, CDR1 DFQATT and CDR2 SNEGSKA (reference sequence). The CDR3, as DNA: TGCAGTGCTAGATTCCAGAGTCTCATGAACACTGAAGCTTTCTTT. Its translation: CSARFQSLMNTEAFF.

The chain joins TRBV20-1 to TRBJ1-5, with 8 bases that match TRBD1. The germline V gene encodes CDR1 DFQATT and CDR2 SNEGSKA (reference sequence). The CDR3 sequence is 15 residues long. With 6 bases clipped from V and 2 bases from J, the junction kept 9 bases outside the gene matches. The CDR3 nucleotides read TGCAGTGCGGCCTTAGGGACAGGACGCAATCAGCCCCAGCATTTT. Translated: CSAALGTGRNQPQHF.

This chain links TRBV5-1 with TRBJ2-5; D assignment may be TRBD1 or TRBD2 (5 bases each). Germline loops: CDR1 SGHRS, CDR2 YFSETQ. V dropped 1 base and J dropped 6 bases, with 13 bases sitting between them. CDR3 length equals 14 residues. CDR3 nucleotide sequence: TGCGCCAGCAGCTTGCCCAGGGAGAAAAAGACCCAGTACTTC. Its protein is CASSLPREKKTQYF.

In nucleotides, the CDR3 is TGTGCCAGCAGCCCACCCCAGACTAACTATGGCTACACCTTC. Residues: CASSPPQTNYGYTF. V gene TRBV12-3 or TRBV12-4 combines with J gene TRBJ2-7, with D unclear. The J call may be mistaken, given a closer DNA end match to TRBJ1-2. The CDR3 sequence is 14 residues long.

This clonotype came up a few times. The rearrangement joins TRBV6-4 to TRBJ1-1; a weak D match, TRBD1 (5 bases). Trimming shortened V by 6 bases and J by 3 bases, and 8 bases separated the two germline ends. Per the germline V gene, CDR1 is MRHNA and CDR2 is SNTAGT. The CDR3 spans 12 residues. This CDR3 reads CASRLGDTEAFF. In DNA form, the CDR3 reads TGTGCCAGCAGGCTGGGGGACACTGAAGCTTTCTTT.

This clonotype turned up a few times. The V and J genes are TRBV13 and TRBJ2-2; possibly TRBD1 for D (6 bases). The CDR3 covers 15 residues. Germline CDR1 PRHDT, CDR2 FYEKMQ (reference sequence). V lost 8 bases and J lost 0, with 13 bases in between. CDR3 coding DNA: TGTGCCAGCGTCCCACAGGGTTCGAACACCGGGGAGCTGTTTTTT. Translated, it gives CASVPQGSNTGELFF.